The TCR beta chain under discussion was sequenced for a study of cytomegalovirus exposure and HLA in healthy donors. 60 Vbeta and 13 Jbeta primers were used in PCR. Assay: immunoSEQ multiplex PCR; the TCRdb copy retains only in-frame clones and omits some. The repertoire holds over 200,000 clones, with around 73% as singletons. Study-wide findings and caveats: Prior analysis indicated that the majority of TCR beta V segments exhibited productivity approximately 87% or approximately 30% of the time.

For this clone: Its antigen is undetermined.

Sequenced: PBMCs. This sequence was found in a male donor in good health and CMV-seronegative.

The DNA for the CDR3 is TGTGCCAGCAGTGAATTCGTCAGGAGGGGAAGAGATACGCAGTATTTT. It encodes CASSEFVRRGRDTQYF. The rearrangement uses TRBV2 and TRBJ2-3; a possible D gene is TRBD2 (6 bases). Trimming removed 2 bases from V and 5 bases from J, with 17 bases in between. Germline loops: CDR1 SNHLY, CDR2 FYNNEI. The CDR3 length is 16 residues.